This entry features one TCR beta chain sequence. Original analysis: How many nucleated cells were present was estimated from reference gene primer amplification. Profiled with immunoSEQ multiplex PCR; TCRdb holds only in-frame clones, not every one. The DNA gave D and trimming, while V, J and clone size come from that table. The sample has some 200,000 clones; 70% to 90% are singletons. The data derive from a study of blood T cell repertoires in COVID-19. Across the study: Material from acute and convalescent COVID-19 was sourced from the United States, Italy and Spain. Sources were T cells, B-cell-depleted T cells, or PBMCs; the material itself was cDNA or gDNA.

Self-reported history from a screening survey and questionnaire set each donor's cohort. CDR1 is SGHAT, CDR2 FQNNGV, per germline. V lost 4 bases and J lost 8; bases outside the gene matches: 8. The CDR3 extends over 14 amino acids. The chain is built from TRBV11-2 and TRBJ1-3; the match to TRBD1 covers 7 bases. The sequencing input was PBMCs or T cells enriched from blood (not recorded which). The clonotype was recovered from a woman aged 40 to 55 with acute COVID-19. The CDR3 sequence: CASSSDRVGYTIYF. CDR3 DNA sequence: TGTGCCAGCAGCTCCGACAGGGTGGGATACACCATATATTTT.